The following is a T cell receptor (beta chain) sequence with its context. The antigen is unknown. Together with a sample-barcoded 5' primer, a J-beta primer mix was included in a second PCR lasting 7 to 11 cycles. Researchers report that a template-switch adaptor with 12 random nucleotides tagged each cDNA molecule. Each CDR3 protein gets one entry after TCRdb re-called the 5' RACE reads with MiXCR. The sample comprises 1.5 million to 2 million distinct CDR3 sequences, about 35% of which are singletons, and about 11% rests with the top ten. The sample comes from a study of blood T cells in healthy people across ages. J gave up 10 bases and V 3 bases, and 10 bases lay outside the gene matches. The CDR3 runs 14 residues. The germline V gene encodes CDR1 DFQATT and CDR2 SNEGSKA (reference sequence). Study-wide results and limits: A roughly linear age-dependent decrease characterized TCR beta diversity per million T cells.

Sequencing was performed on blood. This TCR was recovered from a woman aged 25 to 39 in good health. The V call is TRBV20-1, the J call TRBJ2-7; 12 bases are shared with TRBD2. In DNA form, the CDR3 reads TGCAGTGCTAGCCAGGACCTAGCGGGGGGGATTCAGTACTTC. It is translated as CSASQDLAGGIQYF.